The 32 T cell receptor beta chains in this list originate from one sample, sequenced in a study of shared clonotypes between healthy human individuals (dated by TCRdb to 2018 to 2020). Library creation used the immunoSEQ multiplex PCR assay. TCRdb obtained this table from immuneACCESS and retained in-frame rearrangements with V and J assigned. These tables miss some clones; where compared with another copy, unresolved V genes account for less than half of the shortfall, and the remainder is unexplained. The sample records some 1.5 million clones, over 95% of which are singletons. Of the sample, approximately 1.2% falls within the top ten clones. Sequencing was done on a sample of naive CD4+ T cells sorted from blood. The cell subset or site label for this specimen denotes: CD45RA+ positively selected. The receptors shown here come from a young man in good health.

This sequence joins TRBV11-2 and TRBJ2-2; a possible D gene is TRBD1 (5 bases). This CDR3 is built from 16 residues. Trimming took 4 bases from V and 5 from J, leaving 17 bases between them. The germline CDR1 and CDR2 sequences are SGHAT and FQNNGV. CDR3 in amino acids: CASSYAFLGRTGELFF. In DNA form, the CDR3 reads TGTGCCAGCAGCTACGCTTTCTTGGGGCGGACCGGGGAGCTGTTTTTT.

The chain carries TRBV5-4 and TRBJ2-1; 8 positions agree with TRBD2. CDR3 length equals 15 residues. The germline V gene encodes CDR1 SGHNT and CDR2 YYREEE (reference sequence). The trim removed 4 bases at V and 3 bases at J, leaving 6 bases unmatched. DNA for the CDR3: TGTGCCAGCAGCCCGAGCGGGAGTCGCTACAATGAGCAGTTCTTC. This codes for CASSPSGSRYNEQFF.

The chain carries TRBV7-2 and TRBJ1-4; D is unresolved. Germline CDR1 reads SGHTA; CDR2 reads FQGNSA. The CDR3 has 12 amino acids. The V and J ends lost 8 bases and 5 bases respectively, with 9 bases between them. The CDR3 spells CASRTPNEKLFF. CDR3 nucleotide sequence: TGTGCCAGCCGGACTCCAAATGAAAAACTGTTTTTT.

The chain is built from TRBV7-9 and TRBJ2-3; tentative D call: TRBD2 (6 bases). V shed 2 bases and J shed 1 base, with 10 bases lying between them. Per germline, CDR1 SEHNR and CDR2 FQNEAQ (reference sequence). This CDR3 contains 15 residues. CDR3 sequence reads: CASSLLRDGTDTQYF. The CDR3 nucleotides read TGTGCCAGCAGCTTACTGCGGGATGGCACAGATACGCAGTATTTT.

This clone has just a few counts. The rearrangement uses TRBV2 and TRBJ1-2; a possible D gene is TRBD1 (5 bases). The CDR3 extends over 14 amino acids. The ends were cut back, 7 bases at V and 4 bases at J, with 16 bases in the middle. CDR1 SNHLY and CDR2 FYNNEI come from the germline V gene. This CDR3 reads CASTSQEGPYGYTF. The CDR3 coding sequence is TGTGCCAGCACGTCACAGGAGGGCCCCTATGGCTACACCTTC.

This chain links TRBV18 with TRBJ2-5; D might be TRBD1 (7 bases). This CDR3 comprises 15 residues. Trimming stripped 4 bases from V and 3 bases from J, with 15 bases between. Germline loops: CDR1 KGHSH, CDR2 LQKENI. CDR3 sequence: CASSLFTGEEETQYF. In DNA, the CDR3 is TGTGCCAGCTCACTTTTTACAGGGGAGGAAGAGACCCAGTACTTC.

V usage is TRBV2 and J usage is TRBJ2-2; D is undetermined. V lost 5 bases and J 8 bases, leaving 9 bases between the germline ends. The CDR3 is made up of 12 amino acids. Germline V gives CDR1 SNHLY, CDR2 FYNNEI. CDR3 DNA: TGTGCCAGCAGTTTACTGACGGGGGAGCTGTTTTTT. Its protein is CASSLLTGELFF. The whole variable domain, filled in from reference TRBV2 and TRBJ2-2, reads EPEVTQTPSHQVTQMGQEVILRCVPISNHLYFYWYRQILGQKVEFLVSFYNNEISEKSEIFDDQFSVERPDGSNFTLKIRSTKLEDSAMYFCASSLLTGELFFGEGSRLTVL.

This clone was found once. This sequence joins TRBV29-1 and TRBJ1-2; 7 bases match TRBD1. J gave up 8 bases and V 7 bases, and 10 bases lay outside the gene matches. The germline V gene has CDR1 SQVTM and CDR2 ANQGSEA. The length of the CDR3 is 12 residues. The CDR3 is CSARTGAKGYTF. The DNA for the CDR3 is TGCAGCGCTAGGACAGGAGCTAAGGGCTACACCTTC.

The CDR3: CASSVGGRDKHDYEQYF. The CDR3 DNA reads TGTGCCAGCAGCGTAGGGGGCAGGGACAAACATGACTACGAGCAGTACTTC. The chain combines TRBV9 with TRBJ2-7, with D possibly TRBD1 on 6 matching bases. The CDR3 is 17 residues long. Looked up from germline, CDR1 is SGDLS and CDR2 is YYNGEE. Between the trimmed V and J ends, which lost 0 bases and 3 bases, there was a span of 19 bases.

The V gene is TRBV18, the J gene TRBJ1-4; 10 bases are a match to TRBD1. Germline CDR1 reads KGHSH; CDR2 reads LQKENI. V shed 1 base and J 8 bases; nucleotides not matched to a gene: 7. The CDR3 has 16 amino acids. The DNA of the CDR3 is TGTGCCAGCTCACCACGGACCGGGACAGGGGTCGAAAAACTGTTTTTT. It translates to CASSPRTGTGVEKLFF.

The chain combines TRBV19 with TRBJ2-1; 14 nucleotides match TRBD2. Germline V gives CDR1 LNHDA, CDR2 SQIVND (reference sequence). With V trimmed by 5 bases and J by 9 bases, 15 bases remained unmatched. The length of the CDR3 is 18 residues. The CDR3 reads CASSLSPTGTSGSVEQFF. Written as DNA, the CDR3 is TGTGCCAGTAGTCTCTCTCCCACCGGGACTAGCGGGAGTGTTGAGCAGTTCTTC.

V gene TRBV28 combines with J gene TRBJ1-1; unclear D gene. CDR1 and CDR2 from the germline V gene are MDHEN and SYDVKM. The CDR3 extends over 15 amino acids. Trimming removed 5 bases from V and 1 base from J, with 14 bases in between. This CDR3 is CASSPAGYPNTEAFF. As DNA, the CDR3 is TGTGCCAGCAGTCCCGCCGGGTACCCGAACACTGAAGCTTTCTTT.

V is TRBV2 and J is TRBJ1-5, with D possibly being TRBD1 (5 bases). Germline CDR1 reads SNHLY; CDR2 reads FYNNEI. This CDR3 contains 13 residues. The V and J ends lost 10 bases and 4 bases respectively, with 14 bases between them. Here the CDR3 DNA reads TGTGCCACCGGGACCGAACTTAATCAGCCCCAGCATTTT. This translates into CATGTELNQPQHF. The full variable domain, its missing parts supplied by reference TRBV2 and TRBJ1-5, is EPEVTQTPSHQVTQMGQEVILRCVPISNHLYFYWYRQILGQKVEFLVSFYNNEISEKSEIFDDQFSVERPDGSNFTLKIRSTKLEDSAMYFCATGTELNQPQHFGDGTRLSIL.

This clone was counted once. The chain couples TRBV5-4 to TRBJ2-7; 9 bases map to TRBD2. CDR1 is SGHNT and CDR2 is YYREEE in the germline V gene (reference sequence). There are 15 residues in the CDR3. Germline trimming cut 2 bases from V and 2 bases from J; bases unmatched to any gene: 5. The CDR3: CASSLSLAGTYEQYF. CDR3 sequence (DNA): TGTGCCAGCAGCTTATCTCTAGCGGGAACCTACGAGCAGTACTTC. The full variable domain, in which reference TRBV5-4 and TRBJ2-7 provide the parts outside the CDR3, is ETGVTQSPTHLIKTRGQQVTLRCSSQSGHNTVSWYQQALGQGPQFIFQYYREEENGRGNFPPRFSGLQFPNYSSELNVNALELDDSALYLCASSLSLAGTYEQYFGPGTRLTVT.

The chain joins TRBV6-1 to TRBJ2-7; D assignment may be TRBD1 or TRBD2 (6 bases each). The ends were cut back, 8 bases at V and 3 bases at J, with 17 bases in the middle. CDR3 length equals 14 residues. From germline, CDR1 is MNHNS and CDR2 SASEGT. The CDR3 DNA reads as TGTGCCAGCTCCCGGGGGCGGGCCCTCTACGAGCAGTACTTC. It is translated as CASSRGRALYEQYF.

J is TRBJ2-2 and V is TRBV15; 8 bases are a match to TRBD1. Germline CDR1 is LNHNV and CDR2 is YYDKDF (reference sequence). The J segment lost 7 bases and the V segment lost 0 bases, leaving 13 bases of the junction unmatched. The CDR3 spans 18 residues. CDR3 nucleotides: TGTGCCACCAGCAGAGATATCGGTTCGGCAGGGGGCTTCGGGGAGCTGTTTTTT. This sequence encodes CATSRDIGSAGGFGELFF.

The chain combines TRBV27 with TRBJ2-7; no reliable D call. The ends were cut back, 6 bases at V and 2 bases at J, with 11 bases in the middle. CDR1 MNHEY and CDR2 SMNVEV come from the germline V gene (reference sequence). The CDR3 sequence is 13 residues long. This CDR3 reads CASRGTHPYEQYF. In nucleotides, the CDR3 is TGTGCCAGCAGGGGCACACATCCCTACGAGCAGTACTTC.

CDR3 DNA sequence: TGTGCCAGCAGCGGAGACACGGGAGGCTATGGCTACACCTTC. Its protein is CASSGDTGGYGYTF. The rearrangement links TRBV2 to TRBJ1-2; D ambiguous. Germline lookup yields CDR1 SNHLY and CDR2 FYNNEI. V lost 6 bases and J 4 bases, leaving 15 bases between the germline ends. The CDR3 contains 14 residues.

V is TRBV11-2 and J is TRBJ2-7; 7 bases match TRBD2. From germline, CDR1 is SGHAT and CDR2 FQNNGV. Trimming cost V 5 bases and J 4 bases; bases outside gene matches: 8. The CDR3 totals 14 residues. The CDR3 sequence: CASSRWREPYEQYF. In nucleotides, the CDR3 is TGTGCCAGCAGCCGGTGGCGGGAGCCATACGAGCAGTACTTC.

The gene calls are TRBV27 and TRBJ1-5; no clear D gene. CDR3 size: 14 residues. CDR1 and CDR2 from the germline V gene are MNHEY and SMNVEV (reference sequence). The ends were cut back, 3 bases at V and 7 bases at J, with 13 bases in the middle. The CDR3 region has the DNA TGTGCCAGCAGTTTTCAAGGGTTTGCACAGCCCCAGCATTTT. Residues: CASSFQGFAQPQHF.

This clone was observed a single time. The rearrangement joins TRBV28 to TRBJ1-1; TRBD1 might be the D (6 bases). CDR1 and CDR2 from the germline V gene are MDHEN and SYDVKM. Trimming took off 11 bases at V and 3 bases at J, with 13 bases between the two ends. The CDR3 contains 12 residues. CDR3: CAAQGGHTEAFF. As DNA, the CDR3 is TGTGCCGCCCAAGGGGGTCACACTGAAGCTTTCTTT.

Of note for this clone: Other DNA sequences in this specimen translate into the identical CDR3. V and J are TRBV18 and TRBJ2-3; 7 bases map to TRBD2. Per germline, CDR1 KGHSH and CDR2 LQKENI. With 6 bases clipped from V and 2 bases from J, the junction kept 8 bases outside the gene matches. This CDR3 is 15 amino acids long. CDR3 sequence: CASSPLAGATDTQYF. DNA for the CDR3: TGTGCCAGCTCCCCATTGGCGGGAGCCACAGATACGCAGTATTTT.

The chain recombines TRBV13 with TRBJ1-2; 8 nucleotides line up with TRBD1. This CDR3 has 18 amino acids. After removal of 6 bases from V and 5 bases from J, the junction contained 20 bases not matched to a gene. Germline V gives CDR1 PRHDT, CDR2 FYEKMQ (reference sequence). CDR3 nucleotides: TGTGCCAGCAGAGGGATTGGGTCGGACAGGGAAGAGGCGTATGGCTACACCTTC. This encodes CASRGIGSDREEAYGYTF.

The CDR3 nucleotides read TGTGCCTGGAAAAAGACAGGGGCGAACACTGAAGCTTTCTTT. It translates to CAWKKTGANTEAFF. The chain recombines TRBV30 with TRBJ1-1, with 8 positions matching TRBD1. This CDR3 has 14 amino acids. With 4 bases clipped from V and 1 base from J, the junction kept 5 bases outside the gene matches. Germline V gives CDR1 GTSNPN, CDR2 SVGIG (reference sequence).

V gene TRBV27 combines with J gene TRBJ2-2; 8 bases agree with TRBD2. CDR1 and CDR2 from the germline V gene are MNHEY and SMNVEV (reference sequence). V lost 3 bases and J lost 7; bases outside the gene matches: 10. CDR3 length: 16 amino acids. CDR3 in amino acids: CASSFVAGLLGGELFF. DNA of the CDR3: TGTGCCAGCAGTTTTGTAGCGGGATTATTGGGCGGGGAGCTGTTTTTT.

The chain links TRBV5-1 to TRBJ2-2, with 13 bases that match TRBD2. Germline V gene data show CDR1 as SGHRS and CDR2 as YFSETQ. The CDR3 has 18 residues. V was pared by 4 bases and J by 2 bases, with 8 bases of the junction left unmatched. CDR3: CASSPPGLAGLNTGELFF. In nucleotides, the CDR3 is TGCGCCAGCAGCCCTCCGGGACTAGCGGGACTTAACACCGGGGAGCTGTTTTTT. The variable domain in full, completed from reference TRBV5-1 and TRBJ2-2, reads KAGVTQTPRYLIKTRGQQVTLSCSPISGHRSVSWYQQTPGQGLQFLFEYFSETQRNKGNFPGRFSGRQFSNSRSEMNVSTLELGDSALYLCASSPPGLAGLNTGELFFGEGSRLTVL.

This clone has a single count. V usage is TRBV2 and J usage is TRBJ2-1, with D uncertain. The germline V and J ends were trimmed by 6 bases and 0 bases, with 12 bases remaining between them. CDR3 length equals 15 residues. CDR1 SNHLY and CDR2 FYNNEI come from the germline V gene. In nucleotides, the CDR3 is TGTGCCAGCAGGTCGACACGCGACTCCTACAATGAGCAGTTCTTC. Amino acid sequence: CASRSTRDSYNEQFF. Together with reference TRBV2 and TRBJ2-1, the CDR3 gives the full variable domain: EPEVTQTPSHQVTQMGQEVILRCVPISNHLYFYWYRQILGQKVEFLVSFYNNEISEKSEIFDDQFSVERPDGSNFTLKIRSTKLEDSAMYFCASRSTRDSYNEQFFGPGTRLTVL.

The chain combines TRBV10-3 with TRBJ2-7, with 12 positions matching TRBD1. Per the germline V gene, CDR1 is ENHRY and CDR2 is SYGVKD. After removal of 6 bases from V and 7 bases from J, the junction contained 7 bases not matched to a gene. The CDR3 is 14 amino acids. CDR3 nucleotides: TGTGCCATCAGGCCCGGGACAGGGGGCGAGGAGCAGTACTTC. Residues: CAIRPGTGGEEQYF.

The genes are TRBV7-9 and TRBJ1-2; D remains unclear. CDR1 and CDR2 (germline): SEHNR, FQNEAQ (reference sequence). The CDR3 is made up of 14 amino acids. V was trimmed by 1 base and J by 0 bases, leaving 6 bases between them. The CDR3 nucleotides are TGTGCCAGCAGCTTAGAGGTGGCTAACTATGGCTACACCTTC. This encodes CASSLEVANYGYTF.

The chain carries TRBV6-6 and TRBJ1-1; D unresolved. Germline-derived CDR1 and CDR2 are MNHNY and SVGAGI (reference sequence). CDR3 length: 12 residues. Deletions cut 4 bases from V and 3 bases from J, with 6 bases between. For the CDR3, the DNA is TGTGCCAGCAGTTTCCCAGACACTGAAGCTTTCTTT. It specifies CASSFPDTEAFF.

This rearrangement joins TRBV2 to TRBJ2-3; a possible D gene is TRBD2 (5 bases). This CDR3 has 14 residues. The V end lost 5 bases, the J end lost 6 bases, and 15 bases lay between the germline ends. CDR1 and CDR2 from the germline V gene are SNHLY and FYNNEI. The CDR3 bases are TGTGCCAGCAGTAAAGGAGGAACCATGGATACGCAGTATTTT. This translates into CASSKGGTMDTQYF.

The chain couples TRBV19 to TRBJ2-3; 7 nucleotides match TRBD2. The CDR3 spans 16 residues. CDR1 LNHDA and CDR2 SQIVND come from the germline V gene (reference sequence). J gave up 2 bases and V 1 base, and 6 bases lay outside the gene matches. The CDR3 DNA follows: TGTGCCAGTAGTATAGGGGCTAGCGGAAACACAGATACGCAGTATTTT. Its protein is CASSIGASGNTDTQYF.